This T cell receptor (beta chain) was recorded in a study of regulatory T cells in long-lasting Graves disease. According to the study, TCR beta libraries were built with iRepertoire HTBI primers and CDR3-region Arm-PCR. TCRdb re-analysed the multiplex PCR reads in MiXCR, keeping a single row per CDR3 protein. The repertoire holds about half a million distinct CDR3 sequences, with around a fifth as singletons. As to time point: persistent/refractory GD, antithyroid drugs over 5 years with positive TRAb. PBMC RNA was the source of the TCR library. The sequenced sample was peripheral blood mononuclear cells (PBMCs), obtained when the disease was refractory, from a patient treated with antithyroid drugs. The TCR was taken from a female donor with Graves disease.

The CDR3 spells CASSPYNEQFF. The CDR3 DNA reads TGTGCCAGCAGCCCTTACAATGAGCAGTTCTTC. This sequence joins TRBV7-9 and TRBJ2-1; D call uncertain. The V end was cut by 5 bases, the J end by 4 bases, with 3 bases between. Germline V gene sequence: CDR1 SEHNR, CDR2 FQNEAQ (reference sequence). The CDR3 sequence is 11 residues long.